Each of the 16 T cell receptor beta chains below was sequenced from the same sample in a study of T-cell reconstitution after alpha-beta-depleted transplantation in children. TCRbeta library preparation incorporated unique molecular identifiers. A single record per CDR3 protein comes from TCRdb applying MiXCR to the PCR reads. The sample lists roughly 190,000 distinct CDR3 sequences, roughly 15% occurring once. This sample comprised PBMCs from the stem cell graft donor, obtained from the stem cell graft. These receptor sequences come from a human donor who donated a stem cell graft to a child with acute lymphoblastic leukemia.

This clonotype was observed a few times. The chain links TRBV19 to TRBJ1-1; D gene unclear. The germline CDR1 and CDR2 sequences are LNHDA and SQIVND (reference sequence). Trimming left V 3 bases short and J 2 bases short, with 10 bases between. CDR3 length: 14 residues. In DNA form, the CDR3 reads TGTGCCAGTAGTATGGAACTAGAAAACACTGAAGCTTTCTTT. This encodes CASSMELENTEAFF.

Regarding this clonotype: This sequence may be a read error, since a much larger clone differs from it by one base. The DNA of the CDR3 is TGTGCCAGCTCACTAGCGGGAGAGGACGCGCAGTACTTC. Translation gives CASSLAGEDAQYF. This chain links TRBV6-1 with TRBJ2-7, with 11 bases matching TRBD2. Germline loops: CDR1 MNHNS, CDR2 SASEGT. The CDR3 sequence is 13 residues long. The junction had 9 bases not matched to a gene; V was cut back by 8 bases and J by 9 bases.

The chain has TRBV19 and TRBJ2-7; weak D call: TRBD1 (6 bases). The CDR3 length is 12 residues. Trimming removed 5 bases from V and 3 bases from J, with 8 bases in between. CDR1 is LNHDA and CDR2 is SQIVND in the germline V gene (reference sequence). The CDR3 here is CASSPGDYEQYF. The CDR3 bases are TGTGCCAGTAGTCCAGGGGACTACGAGCAGTACTTC. Variable domain in full (rest from reference TRBV19 and TRBJ2-7): DGGITQSPKYLFRKEGQNVTLSCEQNLNHDAMYWYRQDPGQGLRLIYYSQIVNDFQKGDIAEGYSVSREKKESFPLTVTSAQKNPTAFYLCASSPGDYEQYFGPGTRLTVT.

The rearrangement uses TRBV2 and TRBJ2-1; 14 bases are a match to TRBD2. The CDR3 spans 18 residues. Germline values: CDR1 SNHLY, CDR2 FYNNEI. V gave up 11 bases and J gave up 1 base; unmatched junction bases: 13. DNA of the CDR3: TGTGCCCTCGGGGGCGGACTAGCGGGAGGAAAGTCCTACAATGAGCAGTTCTTC. It specifies CALGGGLAGGKSYNEQFF.

This clonotype was seen at least ten times. Germline is not matched at one junction end, which may reflect a read error. The V call is TRBV7-7, the J call TRBJ2-2; no firm D call. The germline V gene has CDR1 SSHAT and CDR2 FNYEAQ (reference sequence). The length of the CDR3 is 14 residues. The CDR3: CASSLGLNTGELFF. CDR3 nucleotide sequence: TGTGCTAGCAGCTTAGGTCTCAACACCGGGGAGCTGTTTTTT.

This clonotype was recorded at least ten times. The V call is TRBV12-3 or TRBV12-4, the J call TRBJ2-6; weak D call: TRBD1 (6 bases). V gave up 3 bases and J gave up 2 bases, with 8 bases separating them. This CDR3 contains 15 residues. The CDR3 DNA sequence: TGTGCCAGCAGTTTCCCAGGGGCTGGGGCCAACGTCCTGACTTTC. It yields the protein CASSFPGAGANVLTF.

The table lists this clonotype with many counts. This chain uses TRBV12-3 or TRBV12-4 with TRBJ1-6; the D is unclear. V gave up 5 bases and J gave up 11 bases, with 13 bases separating them. CDR3 size: 13 residues. DNA of the CDR3: TGTGCCAGCAGTAGAAATCGGGAGCCACCCCTCCACTTT. Amino acids: CASSRNREPPLHF.

CDR3 residues: CASSFLLAGGRDNEQFF. The CDR3 DNA reads as TGTGCCAGCAGCTTTCTTCTGGCGGGAGGGCGAGACAATGAGCAGTTCTTC. The V call is TRBV7-6, the J call TRBJ2-1; TRBD2 aligns across 9 bases. The V and J ends lost 3 bases and 5 bases, in that order; junction bases with no gene match: 11. Germline loops: CDR1 SGHVS, CDR2 FNYEAQ. The CDR3 has 17 residues.

Comment on this clonotype: A much larger clone sits a single nucleotide away, making a read error possible. V is TRBV3-1 and J is TRBJ2-1; 9 bases fit TRBD2. Germline CDR1 and CDR2: LGHDT and YNNKEL (reference sequence). CDR3 length: 16 residues. CDR3 sequence (DNA): TGTGCCTGCAGCCAAGATAGTAGCGGGAGCCACAATGAGCAGTTCTTC. Protein product: CACSQDSSGSHNEQFF.

With respect to this clonotype: Since a much larger clone is just one base distant, this may be a read error. The chain joins TRBV5-1 to TRBJ2-3; the match to TRBD2 covers 10 bases. There are 16 residues in the CDR3. Germline loops: CDR1 SGHRS, CDR2 YFSETQ. CDR3 DNA sequence: TGCGCCAGCAGCCTAGCGGGAGTAGGTCGGACAGATACGCGGTATTTT. Protein sequence: CASSLAGVGRTDTRYF.

This clonotype appeared many times. The CDR3 protein is CASIPLAGGMNEQFF. The CDR3 coding sequence is TGTGCCAGCATTCCCTTAGCGGGAGGAATGAATGAGCAGTTCTTC. V usage is TRBV27 and J usage is TRBJ2-1, with 10 bases aligning to TRBD2. This CDR3 spans 15 amino acids. Germline CDR1 and CDR2: MNHEY and SMNVEV (reference sequence). Trimming removed 7 bases from V and 7 bases from J; junction bases left unmatched: 10.

This clonotype was detected a few times. J is TRBJ2-2 and V is TRBV20-1; 7 bases align to TRBD2. Trimming removed 3 bases from V and 5 bases from J; junction bases left unmatched: 6. This CDR3 comprises 14 residues. CDR1 is DFQATT and CDR2 is SNEGSKA in the germline V gene (reference sequence). The CDR3 DNA reads as TGCAGTGCTAGCTCGGGGCGGGGGACCGGGGAGCTGTTTTTT. Its protein product is CSASSGRGTGELFF.

There are a few counts of this clonotype. The gene calls are TRBV4-2 and TRBJ1-1; D not resolved. The germline V gene encodes CDR1 LGHNA and CDR2 YNFKEQ. The V end lost 3 bases, the J end lost 7 bases, and 9 bases lay between the germline ends. The CDR3 extends over 12 amino acids. Here the CDR3 DNA reads TGTGCCAGCAGCCACGACACCCTTGAAGCTTTCTTT. Protein product: CASSHDTLEAFF.

This clonotype has ten or more counts. The chain uses TRBV20-1 and TRBJ2-3, with D possibly TRBD2 on 6 matching bases. CDR3 length: 13 residues. Germline assignment: CDR1 DFQATT and CDR2 SNEGSKA (reference sequence). V was shortened by 5 bases and J by 6 bases, with 15 bases between the two germline ends. In nucleotides, the CDR3 is TGCAGTGCTGGCGGCGGGGCTCTCGATACGCAGTATTTT. Amino acid sequence: CSAGGGALDTQYF.

The chain employs TRBV12-3 or TRBV12-4 and TRBJ2-6, with D perhaps matching TRBD1 (6 bases). The CDR3 loop spans 14 amino acids. The V gene lost 6 bases and the J gene lost 0 bases, with 6 bases spanning the gap. This CDR3 reads CASRTGSGANVLTF. In nucleotides, the CDR3 is TGTGCCAGCAGGACAGGCTCTGGGGCCAACGTCCTGACTTTC.

This clonotype was seen repeatedly, ten times or more. The chain is built from TRBV12-3 or TRBV12-4 and TRBJ2-4; TRBD1 might be the D (6 bases). This CDR3 is built from 13 residues. V was clipped by 6 bases and J by 6 bases, with 12 bases between them. The CDR3 here is CASSPDRTNIQYF. CDR3 nucleotides: TGTGCCAGCAGCCCGGACAGAACAAACATTCAGTACTTC.